This T cell receptor (beta chain) appears in the sequencing data of a study of T cell changes during pregnancy in multiple sclerosis. The table came from immunoSEQ multiplex PCR; TCRdb's copy has only in-frame clones and leaves some out. The sample holds tens of thousands of clones, more than 90% seen once. Germline assignment: CDR1 MNHEY and CDR2 SVGAGI. V gave up 4 bases and J gave up 2 bases, with 13 bases separating them. The CDR3 has 15 amino acids. This clonotype was obtained from a female donor with multiple sclerosis, enrolled in a pregnancy study. This chain connects TRBV6-5 to TRBJ2-3; possibly TRBD1 for D (5 bases). Sequenced material: CD8+ T cells from peripheral blood mononuclear cells, taken before pregnancy. CDR3 sequence: CASSLKGSITDTQYF. Written as DNA, the CDR3 is TGTGCCAGCAGTTTAAAGGGGTCAATCACAGATACGCAGTATTTT.